This T cell receptor (beta chain) was sequenced for a study of vaccination and CD4 T cells after COVID-19. Germline V gives CDR1 SQVTM, CDR2 ANQGSEA. V trimming: 2 bases; J trimming: 4 bases; junction bases outside the gene matches: 7. The CDR3 has 15 amino acids. Of note for this clonotype: Its target is unknown.

Treatment of the sample: roughly 10-day PBMC culture with coronavirus spike peptide pools or control peptides (ViraFEST assay). Cultured CD4+ T cells had their DNA profiled by the Oncomine TCR Beta short-read assay. Using its own MiXCR run on the PCR reads, TCRdb lists one record per CDR3 protein. The sample shows about 16,000 distinct CDR3 sequences, roughly 53% of them seen only once. Source material: CD4+ T cells from blood, cultured in vitro. The sequence was obtained from a human donor who had recovered from COVID-19. V gene TRBV29-1 combines with J gene TRBJ2-5; TRBD2 aligns across 10 bases. In nucleotides, the CDR3 is TGCAGCGTTGAAATGCTAGCGGGAGAGCGAGAGACCCAGTACTTC. Its translation: CSVEMLAGERETQYF.